Below, 14 T cell receptor beta chains from the same sample are listed, as sequenced in a study of T-cell reconstitution after alpha-beta-depleted transplantation in children. Unique molecular identifiers were used to barcode this TCRbeta library. Each CDR3 protein gets one entry after TCRdb re-called the PCR reads with MiXCR. The table has around 700,000 distinct CDR3 sequences, around 13% seen once. The sequences come from PBMCs, collected before TCRalphabeta/CD19-depleted stem cell transplant. Source of these receptors: a girl aged 2-15 years with congenital amegakaryocytic thrombocytopenia, due to receive a stem cell transplant.

This clonotype was seen a handful of times. The CDR3 DNA reads as TGTGCCAGCAAAATTCTAGCGGGAGCTGGCAATGAGCAGTTCTTC. It is translated as CASKILAGAGNEQFF. The chain employs TRBV27 and TRBJ2-1; TRBD2 matches at 10 bases. CDR3 length: 15 amino acids. The junction had 9 bases not matched to a gene; V was cut back by 7 bases and J by 6 bases. Per germline, CDR1 MNHEY and CDR2 SMNVEV (reference sequence).

This clonotype was recorded at least ten times. The V call is TRBV20-1, the J call TRBJ2-3, with a weak D call TRBD2 (6 bases). The CDR3 length is 14 residues. Per the germline V gene, CDR1 is DFQATT and CDR2 is SNEGSKA (reference sequence). The V end was cut by 3 bases, the J end by 0 bases, with 10 bases between. The CDR3 region has the DNA TGCAGTGCTAGGGGCGGGGCTAGCACAGATACGCAGTATTTT. It is translated as CSARGGASTDTQYF.

CDR3 sequence: CSATSGTSGTRLPDTQYF. The CDR3, as DNA: TGCAGTGCCACATCCGGGACTAGCGGCACCCGACTCCCAGATACGCAGTATTTT. The J gene is TRBJ2-3, the V gene TRBV20-1; TRBD2 aligns across 11 bases. The CDR3 has 18 residues. CDR1 and CDR2 from the germline V gene are DFQATT and SNEGSKA (reference sequence). The J segment lost 4 bases and the V segment lost 6 bases, leaving 18 bases of the junction unmatched.

This clonotype has ten or more counts. The gene calls are TRBV5-1 and TRBJ2-1, with TRBD2 identical over 9 bases. J was trimmed by 7 bases and V by 0 bases; bases with no gene match: 2. Germline lookup yields CDR1 SGHRS and CDR2 YFSETQ. The CDR3 covers 14 residues. CDR3 DNA: TGCGCCAGCAGCTTGGATGGACTAGCGAATGAGCAGTTCTTC. Translated: CASSLDGLANEQFF. Drawing the rest from reference TRBV5-1 and TRBJ2-1, the complete variable domain is KAGVTQTPRYLIKTRGQQVTLSCSPISGHRSVSWYQQTPGQGLQFLFEYFSETQRNKGNFPGRFSGRQFSNSRSEMNVSTLELGDSALYLCASSLDGLANEQFFGPGTRLTVL.

This clonotype has more than one count but fewer than ten. The rearrangement joins TRBV6-1 to TRBJ2-1, with TRBD2 matching over 8 bases. The length of the CDR3 is 13 residues. Germline CDR1 is MNHNS and CDR2 is SASEGT. The V and J ends lost 6 bases and 9 bases, in that order; junction bases with no gene match: 7. CDR3 nucleotides: TGTGCCAGCAGGCGGGGGGCGCTTCTTGAGCAGTTCTTC. Its protein is CASRRGALLEQFF.

This clonotype has a count of ten or more. This rearrangement joins TRBV9 to TRBJ1-2; D unresolved. Trimming removed 4 bases from V and 2 bases from J, with 9 bases in between. The CDR3 runs 13 residues. From germline, CDR1 is SGDLS and CDR2 YYNGEE. The CDR3 loop reads CASSLLPNYGYTF. The CDR3 nucleotides are TGTGCCAGCAGCCTACTACCCAACTATGGCTACACCTTC.

The table lists this clonotype with many counts. CDR3 protein: CATAGGPSNEQFF. The CDR3 DNA reads TGTGCCACAGCGGGAGGGCCGTCCAATGAGCAGTTCTTC. V and J are TRBV24-1 and TRBJ2-1; 10 nucleotides agree with TRBD2. CDR3 size: 13 residues. Trimming took 10 bases from V and 6 from J; bases not matched to a gene: 5. Germline V gene data show CDR1 as KGHDR and CDR2 as SFDVKD.

The chain is built from TRBV7-9 and TRBJ2-3; D perhaps matches TRBD1 (6 bases). Trimming took 5 bases from V and 5 from J, leaving 14 bases between them. Germline V gene sequence: CDR1 SEHNR, CDR2 FQNEAQ (reference sequence). This CDR3 has 14 residues. CDR3 region: CASSPGQLGDTQYF. In DNA, the CDR3 is TGTGCCAGCAGCCCTGGACAGCTGGGAGATACGCAGTATTTT.

The J gene is TRBJ2-1, the V gene TRBV7-2; tentatively, D is TRBD2 (6 bases). This CDR3 is 16 amino acids long. V was shortened by 0 bases and J by 2 bases, with 11 bases between the two germline ends. Germline loops: CDR1 SGHTA, CDR2 FQGNSA. The CDR3 DNA reads as TGTGCCAGCAGCTTAGCGGGAGGCGCCCCCTACAATGAGCAGTTCTTC. Protein product: CASSLAGGAPYNEQFF.

This clonotype was detected many times. The V gene is TRBV5-1, the J gene TRBJ2-7; 9 nucleotides match TRBD1. The germline V gene encodes CDR1 SGHRS and CDR2 YFSETQ. The CDR3 is 16 amino acids. Trimming removed 2 bases from V and 2 bases from J; junction bases left unmatched: 8. The CDR3 protein is CASSLKSGQGAYEQYF. The CDR3 DNA follows: TGCGCCAGCAGCTTAAAATCGGGACAGGGTGCCTACGAGCAGTACTTC.

This clonotype was counted once. This may stem from a read error, because a much larger clone lies one nucleotide away. The chain carries TRBV20-1 and TRBJ2-7; TRBD2 is a possible D gene (5 bases). CDR1 is DFQATT and CDR2 is SNEGSKA in the germline V gene (reference sequence). This CDR3 region has 14 residues. CDR3 sequence reads: CSARDPSSSYAQYF. CDR3 coding DNA: TGCAGTGCTAGAGATCCGTCTAGCAGCTACGCGCAGTACTTC.

This chain links TRBV2 with TRBJ1-5; 7 bases are shared with TRBD1. V trimming: 5 bases; J trimming: 0 bases; junction bases outside the gene matches: 13. The CDR3 contains 18 residues. Germline-derived CDR1 and CDR2 are SNHLY and FYNNEI. The CDR3 DNA sequence: TGTGCCAGCAGTACTGGACAGGTTCCGTTCAATAGCAATCAGCCCCAGCATTTT. The encoded protein is CASSTGQVPFNSNQPQHF.

For this clonotype: Germline and junction disagree at one end, which may indicate a read error. The V call is TRBV19, the J call TRBJ2-4; a possible D gene is TRBD1 (6 bases). Germline values: CDR1 LNHDA, CDR2 SQIVND (reference sequence). CDR3 length: 15 amino acids. CDR3 protein: CASSNLRTAENIQYF. The CDR3 bases are TGTGCCAGTAGTAACCTGAGGACAGCCGAAAACATTCAGTACTTC.

This clonotype has ten or more counts. This chain connects TRBV7-2 to TRBJ2-1; maybe TRBD2 (6 bases). The V end lost 4 bases, the J end lost 5 bases, and 15 bases lay between the germline ends. The CDR3 loop spans 15 amino acids. CDR1 is SGHTA, CDR2 FQGNSA, per germline. The CDR3 loop is CASSYSGRGNNEQFF. DNA for the CDR3: TGTGCCAGCAGCTATAGCGGACGGGGGAACAATGAGCAGTTCTTC.